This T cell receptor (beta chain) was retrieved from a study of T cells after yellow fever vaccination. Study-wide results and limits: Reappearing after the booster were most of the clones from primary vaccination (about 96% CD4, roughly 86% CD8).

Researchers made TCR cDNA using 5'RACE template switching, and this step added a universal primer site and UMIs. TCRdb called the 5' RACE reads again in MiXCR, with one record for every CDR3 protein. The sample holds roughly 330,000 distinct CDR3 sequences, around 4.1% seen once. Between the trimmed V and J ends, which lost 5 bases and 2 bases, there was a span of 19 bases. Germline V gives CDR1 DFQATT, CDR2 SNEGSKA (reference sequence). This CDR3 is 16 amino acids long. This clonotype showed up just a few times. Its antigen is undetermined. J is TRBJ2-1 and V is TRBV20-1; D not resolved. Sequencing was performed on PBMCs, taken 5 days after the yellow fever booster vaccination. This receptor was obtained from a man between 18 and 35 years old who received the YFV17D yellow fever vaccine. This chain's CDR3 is CSAQGKTRWTYNEQFF. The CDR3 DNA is TGCAGTGCTCAAGGCAAGACCCGATGGACCTACAATGAGCAGTTCTTC.